This entry features one T cell receptor (beta chain) sequence. In the authors' methods: Scientists estimated how many nucleated cells there were by amplifying reference gene primers. The method was immunoSEQ multiplex PCR; TCRdb's version includes in-frame clones alone and lacks a portion of them. V and J calls and clone size are given by that table; D and trimming were obtained from the DNA. The data show roughly 290,000 clones, about 85% seen once. The data stem from a study of blood T cell repertoires in COVID-19. CDR3 length: 14 residues. In germline, CDR1 is SQVTM, CDR2 ANQGSEA. V shed 8 bases, J shed 4 bases, and the junction held 11 bases outside the gene matches. Those enrolled in Seattle joined during active infection and were followed longitudinally afterward.

The receptor's source is a human donor with COVID-19, enrolled during active disease. The donor label of this sample is uncertain. Sequencing was performed on peripheral blood. The V gene is TRBV29-1, the J gene TRBJ2-1; 7 nucleotides agree with TRBD2. The CDR3 nucleotides are TGCAGCTACTCGGGGGGAGGACGTTACAATGAGCAGTTCTTC. Amino acids: CSYSGGGRYNEQFF.